These T cell receptor beta chains were read from a single sample in a study of blood T cell repertoires in COVID-19. Only in-frame clones appear in the TCRdb table, and some are missing; sequencing was by immunoSEQ multiplex PCR. The top ten hold 15% to 19% of the sample, which has more than 85,000 clones, roughly 85% seen once. Sequenced: peripheral blood. The source of these receptors is a woman older than 75 with acute or convalescent COVID-19. CDR3s include the opening cysteine and the closing phenylalanine or tryptophan. Fields, in order: V gene, J gene, clone size, D gene, CDR3 DNA, CDR3 protein. D genes are given only for firm matches. Size tells how often a clone was seen (once, few, many) or the class of an expanded clone, and some rows leave it out.

TRBV7-9	TRBJ2-1	-	-	TGTGCCAGCAGCTTAAACGGCGGGCAGCAGTTCTTC	CASSLNGGQQFF
TRBV7-8	TRBJ1-4	-	-	TGTGCCAGCAGCGCCAGGCTGGGTGCAACTAATGAAAAACTGTTTTTT	CASSARLGATNEKLFF
TRBV18	TRBJ2-7	-	TRBD1	TGTGCCAGCTCACCACGGGGACAGGGCATCGACGAGCAGTACTTC	CASSPRGQGIDEQYF
TRBV18	TRBJ2-2	once	-	TGTGCCAGCTCACCACCCAGGGGCGGCACCGGGGAGCTGTTTTTT	CASSPPRGGTGELFF
TRBV2	TRBJ2-1	-	TRBD1	TGTGCCAGCAATGCCGGGGACAGGGGGCCCTGGGACAATGAGCAGTTCTTC	CASNAGDRGPWDNEQFF
TRBV14	TRBJ1-6	-	-	TGTGCCAGCAGCCAACTTAATTCACCCCTCCACTTT	CASSQLNSPLHF
TRBV5-4	TRBJ2-3	once	-	TGTGCCAGCAGCTCGGGGGACTCCAGCGGCACAGATACGCAGTATTTT	CASSSGDSSGTDTQYF
TRBV7-2	TRBJ2-1	-	TRBD2	TGTGCCAGCAGCTATACTAGCGGGAGGCTTCAGGATGAGCAGTTCTTC	CASSYTSGRLQDEQFF
TRBV6-5	TRBJ2-1	-	-	TGTGCCAGCAGTTGGTTAGCGGATAGCTACAATGAGCAGTTCTTC	CASSWLADSYNEQFF
TRBV29-1	TRBJ1-1	-	-	TGCAGCGTTAAGTCGGGGTACACTGAAGCTTTCTTT	CSVKSGYTEAFF
TRBV11-3	TRBJ2-1	few	TRBD2	TGTGCCAGCAGCTTAGTCCCTAGCGGGGGATACAATGAGCAGTTCTTC	CASSLVPSGGYNEQFF
TRBV5-8	TRBJ1-2	-	TRBD1	TGTGCCAGCAGCTTGGGGGACAGTCCGACGCGGGGCTACACCTTC	CASSLGDSPTRGYTF
TRBV24-1	TRBJ2-5	-	TRBD1	TGTGCCACCAGTGATTCGCGACAGGGCGCAAAAACGAAGACCCAGTACTTC	CATSDSRQGAKTKTQYF
TRBV6-5	TRBJ1-2	-	-	TGTGCCAGCAGACAGACAGGTCAAAACTATGGCTACACCTTC	CASRQTGQNYGYTF
TRBV5-4	TRBJ2-5	-	TRBD2	TGTGCCAGCAGCTCCAGCGGGAGGGACGGAGAGACCCAGTACTTC	CASSSSGRDGETQYF
TRBV5-1	TRBJ2-5	-	-	TGCGCCAGCAGCCCCGCACAGGGATGGGAGACCCAGTACTTC	CASSPAQGWETQYF
TRBV5-1	TRBJ2-2	-	TRBD1	TGCGCCAGCAGCTTGCAAGGGGGCTCGTACACCGGGGAGCTGTTTTTT	CASSLQGGSYTGELFF
TRBV5-6	TRBJ2-2	once	TRBD2	TGTGCCAGCGCCCCAGGACTAGCGTACGGGGAGCTGTTTTTT	CASAPGLAYGELFF
TRBV10-3	TRBJ1-2	-	TRBD1	TGTGCCATCAGTGACCAGGGACAGGGAGGGTATGGCTACACCTTC	CAISDQGQGGYGYTF
TRBV19	TRBJ2-6	-	TRBD1	TGTGCCAGTAATGGGGACAGGGGCTTTGGGGCCAACGTCCTGACTTTC	CASNGDRGFGANVLTF
TRBV12-3/TRBV12-4	TRBJ2-5	-	-	TGTGCCAGCAGTTTAGGACTAAAGGGGACCCAGTACTTC	CASSLGLKGTQYF
TRBV29-1	TRBJ2-3	-	TRBD2	TGCAGCGTTGAACTAGCGGGATCGGTAGATACGCAGTATTTT	CSVELAGSVDTQYF
TRBV19	TRBJ1-4	-	-	TGTGCCAGTAGAAGGGGGAATGAAAAACTGTTTTTT	CASRRGNEKLFF
TRBV7-9	TRBJ2-5	-	TRBD2	TGTGCCAGCAGCACCGGACTAGTTCAAGAGACCCAGTACTTC	CASSTGLVQETQYF
TRBV5-1	TRBJ1-1	-	TRBD1	TGCGCCAGCAGCCAGACAGGGAAAAAGGCTGAAGCTTTCTTT	CASSQTGKKAEAFF
TRBV14	TRBJ1-6	-	-	TGTGCCAGCAGCCAACGTCCAGGGGAGAATTCACCCCTCCACTTT	CASSQRPGENSPLHF
TRBV2	TRBJ2-2	-	-	TGTGCCAGCAGTGTCCTAGACACCGGGGAGCTGTTTTTT	CASSVLDTGELFF
TRBV3-1/TRBV3-2	TRBJ2-1	-	-	TGTGCCAGCAGCCCCTTCCATTCGAGTAGCCTGTACAATGAGCAGTTCTTC	CASSPFHSSSLYNEQFF
TRBV5-4	TRBJ2-1	-	-	TGTGCCAGCACCCTCGACTCTTACAATGAGCAGTTCTTC	CASTLDSYNEQFF
TRBV2	TRBJ2-2	-	-	TGTGCCAGCAGTGTACAGGGATCCACCGGGGAGCTGTTTTTT	CASSVQGSTGELFF
TRBV19	TRBJ1-5	-	-	TGTGCCAGTAGTATTCTCGGAGAAACCAATCAGCCCCAGCATTTT	CASSILGETNQPQHF
TRBV11-2	TRBJ2-6	once	-	TGTGCCAGCAGCTTAACGGGGGTCTCTGGGGCCAACGTCCTGACTTTC	CASSLTGVSGANVLTF
TRBV6-5	TRBJ2-4	-	TRBD1	TGTGCCAGCATTAAACAGGGGGAGGTGAACATTCAGTACTTC	CASIKQGEVNIQYF
TRBV5-1	TRBJ2-7	-	TRBD2	TGCGCCAGCAGCTTAGGAGCGGGAGGTACCTACGAGCAGTACTTC	CASSLGAGGTYEQYF
TRBV7-9	TRBJ2-5	-	-	TGTGCCAGCAGCTTAGCGTCCGGGGGAAGACAAGAGACCCAGTACTTC	CASSLASGGRQETQYF
TRBV5-1	TRBJ1-1	-	-	TGCGCCAGCAGCTTGGCCGCCGGGGGCACTGAAGCTTTCTTT	CASSLAAGGTEAFF
TRBV11-2	TRBJ1-5	few	-	TGTGCCAGCAGCTTAGGAGGGAATAGCAATCAGCCCCAGCATTTT	CASSLGGNSNQPQHF
TRBV13	TRBJ2-2	-	-	TGTGCCAGCAGCATCAGGGGAACCGGGGAGCTGTTTTTT	CASSIRGTGELFF
TRBV15	TRBJ2-4	-	TRBD1	TGTGCCACCAGCCCGATCGGGACAGGGAGCAACATTCAGTACTTC	CATSPIGTGSNIQYF
TRBV18	TRBJ2-2	-	-	TGTGCCAGCTCACCCTCGAACACCGGGGAGCTGTTTTTT	CASSPSNTGELFF
TRBV5-1	TRBJ2-3	few	-	TGCGCCAGCAGCTTCAGCGGAGGGGGCACAGATACGCAGTATTTT	CASSFSGGGTDTQYF
TRBV7-9	TRBJ2-2	-	-	TGTGCCAGCAGCTCCCAGACAGAAACATCGAACACCGGGGAGCTGTTTTTT	CASSSQTETSNTGELFF
TRBV6-4	TRBJ2-3	-	TRBD1	TGTGCCAGCAGTGAAGGGACAGGAGGAACAGATACGCAGTATTTT	CASSEGTGGTDTQYF
TRBV3-1/TRBV3-2	TRBJ2-7	-	TRBD2	TGTGCCAGCAGCCCGTGGGCTAGCGGGAGTTACGAGCAGTACTTC	CASSPWASGSYEQYF
TRBV6-6	TRBJ1-2	-	TRBD1	TGTGCCAGCAGCCTATCAGGGGGCCATGGCTACACCTTC	CASSLSGGHGYTF
TRBV27	TRBJ2-7	-	TRBD1	TGTGCCAGCAGTTTTTGGCAGGGGGCCTACGAGCAGTACTTC	CASSFWQGAYEQYF
TRBV18	TRBJ1-2	-	TRBD1	TGTGCCAGCTCACCAAACACAGGGGATATTGGCTACACCTTC	CASSPNTGDIGYTF
TRBV6-6	TRBJ2-1	once	TRBD2	TGTGCCAGCAGCCCCCCCCCGGGACTAGCGGGCCAGAGCTCCTACAATGAGCAGTTCTTC	CASSPPPGLAGQSSYNEQFF
TRBV7-6	TRBJ2-2	-	TRBD2	TGTGCCAGCAGCTTAAGGGGATCGACTAGCGGGAGCGGGGAGCTGTTTTTT	CASSLRGSTSGSGELFF
TRBV5-1	TRBJ1-2	-	-	TGCGCCAGCAGCTTGGCACGGGGTGACTATGGCTACACCTTC	CASSLARGDYGYTF
TRBV9	TRBJ1-4	-	-	TGTGCCAGCAGCCCCAGTGGGAGTGGAGAAAAACTGTTTTTT	CASSPSGSGEKLFF
TRBV3-1/TRBV3-2	TRBJ2-3	-	-	TGTGCCAGCAGCCAAGGAGGCGGCAGGGGAACAGATACGCAGTATTTT	CASSQGGGRGTDTQYF
TRBV12-5	TRBJ2-2	-	-	TGTGCTAGTGGTTTAAACCCCGCGACAGACACCGGGGAGCTGTTTTTT	CASGLNPATDTGELFF
TRBV6-5	TRBJ2-7	-	TRBD1	TGTGCCGCAGACCGGGACAGGGGGTACGAGCAGTACTTC	CAADRDRGYEQYF
TRBV20-1	TRBJ2-3	-	-	TGCAGTGCTAGTAGGGGCGGTACGCAGTATTTT	CSASRGGTQYF
TRBV7-9	TRBJ2-1	-	-	TGTGCCAGCAGCTCGACACTTTATAATGGCAATGAGCAGTTCTTC	CASSSTLYNGNEQFF
TRBV7-8	TRBJ2-3	-	-	TGTGCCAGCAGCTTAGGGACTAGCACAGATACGCAGTATTTT	CASSLGTSTDTQYF
TRBV28	TRBJ1-2	-	TRBD1	TGTGCCAGCAGTTCCGGACAGGGCATCTATGGCTACACCTTC	CASSSGQGIYGYTF
TRBV2	TRBJ2-1	-	-	TGTGCCAGCCAAGGGACTCCTTACAATGAGCAGTTCTTC	CASQGTPYNEQFF